This TCR beta chain came from a study of tumor-infiltrating lymphocytes in localized non-small cell lung cancer. Study-wide points: Available tissue quantity limited TCR sequencing to a patient subset.

The CDR3 has 15 amino acids. Germline V gene data show CDR1 as GTSNPN and CDR2 as SVGIG (reference sequence). V trimming: 1 base; J trimming: 5 bases; junction bases outside the gene matches: 4. Repertoires were generated with immunoSEQ multiplex PCR, while TCRdb's copy carries only in-frame clones and drops some. The sample includes about 16,000 clones, around 63% of them seen just once. This clone was seen a few times. Its target is unknown. What was sequenced was lung tumor tissue. This clonotype was obtained from a human donor with non-small cell lung cancer. This chain joins TRBV30 and TRBJ2-5, with TRBD2 matching 13 bases. The CDR3 bases are TGTGCCTGGAGTGCCGGACTAGCGGGAGTTGAGACCCAGTACTTC. Its protein product is CAWSAGLAGVETQYF.